Given below is one TCR beta chain in context. In germline, CDR1 is SGDLS, CDR2 YYNGEE. The V end lost 3 bases, the J end lost 0 bases, and 9 bases lay between the germline ends. CDR3 length equals 14 residues. This entry is derived from a study of blood T cell repertoires in COVID-19. As for the study in general: The analysed material was cDNA or gDNA that came from T cells, B-cell-depleted T cells, or PBMCs.

In the original analysis: Scientists estimated how many nucleated cells there were by amplifying reference gene primers. TCRdb's copy holds only in-frame clones and misses some; the assay was immunoSEQ multiplex PCR. That table is the source of V, J and clone size, and D and trimming were worked out from the DNA. The table lists about 300,000 clones, roughly 90% of them singletons. The Seattle patients joined while their infection was active and were tracked longitudinally afterward. This TCR came from a woman younger than 45 with COVID-19, enrolled during active disease. The sequenced sample was peripheral blood. The J gene is TRBJ1-1, the V gene TRBV9; the D is unclear. Here the CDR3 reads CASSGGGLNTEAFF. Written as DNA, the CDR3 is TGTGCCAGCAGCGGGGGAGGACTGAACACTGAAGCTTTCTTT.